Shown below are 23 T cell receptor delta chains from a single sample sequenced in a study of γδ T cells in repeated Plasmodium falciparum infection. TCRdb re-identified clones in the multiplex PCR reads via CATT. In the table there are 50,000 or so delta-chain clones, roughly 1.5% of which are singletons. Vgamma9/Vdelta2+ and Vdelta2-negative gammadelta T cells were flow-sorted from PBMC for bulk sequencing. The sequenced sample consisted of gamma-delta T cells from blood. All receptors derive from a pool of human donors (malaria-infected and uninfected, not separated).

Points on this clone: This DNA's translation differs at residue 16 from TCRdb's protein, which comes from a much larger clone; a read error is likely, and the protein shown is translated from the DNA. The CDR3, as DNA: TGTGCTCTTGGGGCGATCCTCAGCCTGCGCCGGGGGACGGGCGATGAACTCATCTTT. Protein product: CALGAILSLRRGTGDELIF. V and J are TRDV1 and TRDJ1; weak D call: TRDD3 (6 bases). Germline loops: CDR1 TSWWSYY, CDR2 QGS. CDR3 length equals 19 residues.

This clone has a handful of counts. The amino acid sequence in TCRdb belongs to a much larger clone and departs from this DNA's translation at residue 14, likely a sequencing read error; the sequence shown is translated from the DNA. The V and J genes are TRDV1 and TRDJ1; TRDD3 matches at 12 bases. The J gene is not listed in TCRdb, so it was assigned here from a DNA match to germline. The CDR3 has 21 amino acids. Germline trimming cut 3 bases from V and 1 base from J; bases unmatched to any gene: 18. Germline assignment: CDR1 TSWWSYY and CDR2 QGS. CDR3 nucleotide sequence: TGTGCTCTTGGGGACCCCCCTAGAGGGCTGGGGGATACGGTGCGCACCGATAAACTCATCTTT. This gives the protein CALGDPPRGLGDTVRTDKLIF.

Notes on this clone: A read error likely explains this, since a far larger clone differs by one base. This specimen includes other DNA sequences encoding the same CDR3. The chain combines TRDV3 with TRDJ1, with D unresolved. The J gene is not listed in TCRdb, so it was assigned here from a DNA match to germline. Germline CDR1 TVYSNPD, CDR2 GDNSRS (reference sequence). This CDR3 comprises 16 residues. As DNA, the CDR3 is TGTGCCTTTAGGCACCTATCCTGGCAGTACACAGATAAACTCATCTTT. Its translation is CAFRHLSWQYTDKLIF.

Comments on this clone: TCRdb records a much larger clone's protein for this DNA, with a difference at residue 20 that likely arises from a read error; the protein given is the translation of the DNA. This chain joins TRDV1 and TRDJ3; 12 nucleotides align to TRDD3. TCRdb leaves out the J gene; it was filled in here by matching the DNA to germline. Germline CDR1 reads TSWWSYY; CDR2 reads QGS. The CDR3 extends over 23 amino acids. CDR3 DNA: TGTGCTCTTGGGGAATCGGCGAACGACTGGGGGATACCGAGCTCCTGGGACACCCGACGGATGTTTTTC. Translation gives CALGESANDWGIPSSWDTRRMFF.

In its sample, this clone was seen many times. TCRdb's protein for this DNA is that of a much larger clone and differs from the translation at residue 10, likely a read error; the protein shown is the DNA translation. The chain is built from TRDV1 and TRDJ1; maybe TRDD1 (5 bases). TCRdb records no J gene; here it was assigned by comparing the DNA to germline. Per germline, CDR1 TSWWSYY and CDR2 QGS. V gave up 2 bases and J gave up 2 bases, with 15 bases separating them. CDR3 size: 16 residues. The CDR3 DNA is TGTGCTCTTGGGGAAGAAGAAATCTCTCCTACCGATAAACTCATCTTT. Its protein is CALGEEEISPTDKLIF.

To note about this clone: This clone may be a read error of a much larger clone one base away. The genes are TRDV2 and TRDJ3; D possibly corresponds to TRDD3 (6 bases). TCRdb records no J gene; here it was assigned by comparing the DNA to germline. The germline CDR1 and CDR2 sequences are GEAIGNYY and EKD. The CDR3 spans 20 residues. The CDR3 region has the DNA TGTGCCTGTGACACCGGCTTTACTGGGACCAGCTCCTGGGACACCAGACAGATGTTTTTC. This codes for CACDTGFTGTSSWDTRQMFF.

This clone was picked up a small number of times. This likely came from a read error, as a far larger clone is one base away. The sample holds other DNA sequences that translate to the same CDR3. The V gene is TRDV2, the J gene TRDJ1; D possibly corresponds to TRDD3 (5 bases). The J gene was missing in TCRdb and was found by matching the end of the DNA to germline. The CDR3 sequence is 17 residues long. V was cut by 3 bases and J by 2 bases, with 21 bases left in between. CDR1 is GEAIGNYY, CDR2 EKD, per germline. The DNA of the CDR3 is TGTGCCTGTGACTCCCTGCAAGCGGGGGGGCATACCGATAAACTCATCTTT. The encoded protein is CACDSLQAGGHTDKLIF.

There are many counts of this clone. For this DNA, TCRdb reports the protein of a much larger clone, which diverges at residue 4, most likely from a read error; the protein presented here is translated directly from the DNA. Other DNA sequences within the sample encode an identical CDR3. This chain uses TRDV1 with TRDJ1; possible D gene TRDD3, 5 bases. V gave up 8 bases and J gave up 0 bases, with 28 bases separating them. Germline assignment: CDR1 TSWWSYY and CDR2 QGS. The CDR3 has 19 residues. The CDR3 sequence is CALIPAHAGGGSYTDKLIF. The CDR3 DNA is TGTGCTCTTATACCAGCGCACGCTGGCGGGGGGTCTTACACCGATAAACTCATCTTT.

This clone showed up many times. The DNA translation disagrees with the TCRdb protein at residue 6, so the protein in this description comes from the DNA. The rearrangement joins TRDV1 to TRDJ1, with D possibly TRDD2 on 6 matching bases. CDR1 is TSWWSYY and CDR2 is QGS in the germline V gene. The V gene lost 1 base and the J gene lost 1 base, with 19 bases spanning the gap. This CDR3 spans 18 amino acids. CDR3 in amino acids: CALGEHSYGVLLTDKLIF. The CDR3 DNA reads as TGTGCTCTTGGGGAACACTCCTACGGGGTTCTACTCACCGATAAACTCATCTTT.

This clone is medium-sized within its sample. Other DNA sequences within the sample encode an identical CDR3. The chain carries TRDV1 and TRDJ1; TRDD3 aligns across 8 bases. Germline V CDR1 and CDR2: TSWWSYY, QGS. With V trimmed by 7 bases and J by 10 bases, 35 bases remained unmatched. The CDR3 is made up of 21 amino acids. CDR3 nucleotide sequence: TGTGCTCTTGCGGTGGAGACCCATTCCAACAATTACGACTGGGGGTTCACGCGACTCATCTTT. It yields the protein CALAVETHSNNYDWGFTRLIF.

Regarding this clone: TCRdb's protein for this DNA is that of a much larger clone and differs from the translation at residue 16, likely a read error; the protein shown is the DNA translation. This chain uses TRDV1 with TRDJ1; 7 bases match TRDD2. J gave up 8 bases and V 2 bases, and 23 bases lay outside the gene matches. The length of the CDR3 is 19 residues. CDR1 TSWWSYY and CDR2 QGS come from the germline V gene. The CDR3 region is CALGEDPPLPQLSTWKLIF. In DNA form, the CDR3 reads TGTGCTCTTGGGGAAGATCCGCCCCTTCCTCAGTTGTCCACCTGGAAACTCATCTTT.

To note about this clone: With a far larger clone one base away, a read error is the likely cause. The sample contains more than one DNA sequence encoding this CDR3. The CDR3 reads CALGLPIYARLGDTTYTDKLIF. CDR3 DNA sequence: TGTGCCCTTGGTTTACCCATCTATGCGCGACTGGGGGATACCACGTACACCGATAAACTCATCTTT. The V call is TRDV1, the J call TRDJ1, with 12 bases aligning to TRDD3. The J gene is absent in TCRdb and was assigned here via DNA matching to germline. This CDR3 contains 22 residues. Germline-derived CDR1 and CDR2 are TSWWSYY and QGS.

This clone was counted between two and nine times. A far larger clone is one nucleotide away, so this likely arose from a read error. This CDR3 is also generated by other DNA sequences in the sample. The chain carries TRDV1 and TRDJ1, with 8 bases that match TRDD3. Matching the DNA to germline supplied the J gene, which TCRdb does not give. Germline lookup yields CDR1 TSWWSYY and CDR2 QGS. There are 17 residues in the CDR3. The CDR3 nucleotides read TGTGCTCTTGGCTGGGGGAACACCCTTCAGTACACAGATAAACTCATCTTT. It translates to CALGWGNTLQYTDKLIF.

Of note for this clone: It is likely a read error: a sequence one base away is far more abundant. The sample carries other DNA sequences with the same CDR3. The chain has TRDV1 and TRDJ1; 8 positions agree with TRDD3. TCRdb records no J gene; here it was assigned by comparing the DNA to germline. The CDR3 has 21 amino acids. V lost 5 bases and J lost 5; bases outside the gene matches: 28. In germline, CDR1 is TSWWSYY, CDR2 QGS. The CDR3 reads CALGPQRASFGIRGRTDKLIF. CDR3 nucleotides: TGTGCTCTTGGGCCCCAGAGGGCGTCCTTTGGGATACGGGGAAGGACTGATAAACTCATCTTT.

Comments on this clone: This DNA's translation and the protein TCRdb lists, from a much larger clone, do not match at residue 12, likely due to a read error; the protein shown is translated from the DNA. The chain links TRDV2 to TRDJ1; 8 positions match TRDD3. TCRdb carries no J gene annotation; the J gene was assigned here by matching the DNA with germline. Germline V CDR1 and CDR2: GEAIGNYY, EKD. CDR3 length: 16 amino acids. CDR3 loop: CACDVLGAPYTNKLIF. In DNA form, the CDR3 reads TGTGCCTGTGACGTACTGGGGGCTCCGTACACCAATAAACTCATCTTT.

In the case of this clone: A read error likely explains this, since a far larger clone differs by one base. The same CDR3 arises from other DNA sequences in this sample as well. CDR3 DNA: TGTGCTCTTGGGGGTCCTAGCTTAGTGCCGTACACCGATAAACTCATCTTT. As protein: CALGGPSLVPYTDKLIF. The rearrangement links TRDV1 to TRDJ1, with D maybe TRDD2 (5 bases). As TCRdb names no J gene, one was assigned here on the basis of a DNA match to germline. Germline CDR1 and CDR2: TSWWSYY and QGS. V lost 4 bases and J 0 bases, leaving 18 bases between the germline ends. The CDR3 totals 17 residues.

This clone has only a few counts. TCRdb's protein, taken from a much larger clone, differs from this DNA's translation at residue 14, likely owing to a read error; the protein displayed comes from the DNA. The genes are TRDV1 and TRDJ1; D might be TRDD3 (5 bases). In the absence of a J gene in TCRdb, the DNA was matched to germline to assign it here. The germline V gene has CDR1 TSWWSYY and CDR2 QGS. The CDR3 is 17 amino acids. DNA of the CDR3: TGTGCTCTTGGAGATTTCCCGTCCTCCTGGGAAACCGATAGACTCATCTTT. The encoded protein is CALGDFPSSWETDRLIF.

In this sample, this clone turned up a few times. TCRdb's listed protein matches a much larger clone and diverges from this DNA's translation at residue 15, likely through a read error; the protein shown comes from the DNA. This rearrangement joins TRDV1 to TRDJ1, with D perhaps matching TRDD2 or TRDD3 (7 bases each). The J gene, left out of TCRdb, was set here by checking the DNA against germline. There are 26 residues in the CDR3. Deletions cut 3 bases from V and 0 bases from J, with 44 bases between. The V gene's germline CDR1 is TSWWSYY and CDR2 QGS. This CDR3 is CALGDQTHIVLPSQLGIPTYTDKLIF. The CDR3 DNA follows: TGTGCTCTTGGGGACCAAACTCATATAGTGCTTCCATCTCAACTGGGGATTCCTACGTACACCGATAAACTCATCTTT.

Turning to this clone: A read error is likely here: a far larger clone is one base away. Different DNA sequences within this sample yield the same CDR3. In DNA, the CDR3 is TGTGCTCTTGGGGCTCTAACCACCGATAAACTCATCTTT. Translating gives CALGALTTDKLIF. The chain employs TRDV1 and TRDJ1; D unresolved. Germline V gene sequence: CDR1 TSWWSYY, CDR2 QGS. V gave up 4 bases and J gave up 1 base, with 7 bases separating them. This CDR3 contains 13 residues.

Comments on this clone: For this DNA, TCRdb reports the protein of a much larger clone, which diverges at residue 11, most likely from a read error; the protein presented here is translated directly from the DNA. The chain has TRDV1 and TRDJ1, with D possibly TRDD3 on 6 matching bases. Trimming left V 7 bases short and J 0 bases short, with 18 bases between. The CDR3 runs 16 residues. The germline gives CDR1 TSWWSYY, CDR2 QGS. The CDR3 coding sequence is TGTGCTCTTGCACACTGGGTGCCTCATGACACCGATAAACTCATCTTT. Its protein product is CALAHWVPHDTDKLIF.

This clone was observed a handful of times. The mismatch at residue 4 between this DNA's translation and the TCRdb protein of a much larger clone likely reflects a read error; the protein shown is translated from the DNA. The rearrangement joins TRDV2 to TRDJ1, with 8 bases matching TRDD3. Germline V gene sequence: CDR1 GEAIGNYY, CDR2 EKD. V shed 4 bases and J 2 bases; nucleotides not matched to a gene: 11. This CDR3 contains 16 residues. The CDR3 DNA sequence: TGTGCCTGTGAAACCGTGCATTTGGGGGATACCGATAAACTCATCTTT. It yields the protein CACETVHLGDTDKLIF.

This clone was picked up a small number of times. This likely traces to a read error, being one base from a far larger clone. The same CDR3 arises from other DNA sequences in this sample as well. The V and J genes are TRDV1 and TRDJ1, with D perhaps TRDD3 (5 bases). The CDR3 runs to 17 residues. Germline CDR1 and CDR2: TSWWSYY and QGS. CDR3 protein: CALGDLTGGPAPDKLIF. The CDR3 DNA sequence: TGTGCTCTTGGGGATCTCACAGGGGGCCCTGCACCCGACAAACTCATCTTT.

The rearrangement links TRDV1 to TRDJ1; D is perhaps TRDD2 (6 bases). Germline CDR1 reads TSWWSYY; CDR2 reads QGS. Trimming cost V 4 bases and J 1 base, with 13 bases left between them. This CDR3 is 15 amino acids long. CDR3 in amino acids: CALGGPSRPTDKLIF. As DNA, the CDR3 is TGTGCTCTTGGGGGGCCTTCCCGGCCCACCGATAAACTCATCTTT.